Listed below are T cell receptor beta chains from one sample, sequenced in a study of memory CD4+ T cells and cytomegalovirus serostatus. The method was immunoSEQ multiplex PCR; TCRdb's version includes in-frame clones alone and lacks a portion of them. The sample contains over 50,000 clones, 80% to 85% of which appear only once. Source material: memory CD4+ T cells from blood. The receptor set was obtained from an adult in good health and CMV-seronegative. CDR3s include the opening cysteine and the closing phenylalanine or tryptophan. Each record gives: J gene, D gene, V gene, clone size, CDR3 protein, CDR3 DNA. D genes are given only for firm matches. Rows may omit the clone size; those that give it use once, few, many or a size class.

j_call: TRBJ1-1
d_call: .
v_call: TRBV30
clone_size: .
cdr3_aa: CAWRGWGKHTEAFF
cdr3_nt: TGTGCCTGGAGGGGTTGGGGGAAACACACTGAAGCTTTCTTT

j_call: TRBJ1-1
d_call: .
v_call: TRBV28
clone_size: .
cdr3_aa: CASSPAGFRNKARAFF
cdr3_nt: TGTGCCAGCAGTCCAGCGGGGTTCCGTAATAAAGCGCGGGCTTTCTTT

j_call: TRBJ2-3
d_call: TRBD2
v_call: TRBV5-4
clone_size: .
cdr3_aa: CASTLAGGSTDTQYF
cdr3_nt: TGTGCCAGCACATTAGCGGGGGGGTCCACAGATACGCAGTATTTT

j_call: TRBJ2-7
d_call: .
v_call: TRBV7-6
clone_size: .
cdr3_aa: CASSEAGRAGGYEQYF
cdr3_nt: TGTGCCAGCAGCGAGGCGGGGCGGGCTGGGGGCTACGAGCAGTACTTC

j_call: TRBJ2-1
d_call: .
v_call: TRBV30
clone_size: .
cdr3_aa: CATPLGRSSYNEQFF
cdr3_nt: TGTGCCACCCCGCTGGGTCGGAGCTCCTACAATGAGCAGTTCTTC

j_call: TRBJ2-7
d_call: .
v_call: TRBV7-8
clone_size: .
cdr3_aa: CASRTGTVNYEQYF
cdr3_nt: TGTGCCAGCCGCACCGGGACGGTGAACTACGAGCAGTACTTC

j_call: TRBJ2-2
d_call: .
v_call: TRBV18
clone_size: .
cdr3_aa: CASSPRTGELFF
cdr3_nt: TGTGCCAGCTCACCACGAACCGGGGAGCTGTTTTTT

j_call: TRBJ2-6
d_call: .
v_call: TRBV30
clone_size: few
cdr3_aa: CAWLGKGGGLSGANVLTF
cdr3_nt: TGTGCCTGGTTGGGGAAAGGAGGAGGACTCTCTGGGGCCAACGTCCTGACTTTC

j_call: TRBJ2-7
d_call: .
v_call: TRBV7-3
clone_size: .
cdr3_aa: CASSFGLGYEQYF
cdr3_nt: TGTGCCAGCAGCTTCGGGTTGGGGTACGAGCAGTACTTC

j_call: TRBJ2-7
d_call: .
v_call: TRBV6-1
clone_size: .
cdr3_aa: CASGYGNEQYF
cdr3_nt: TGTGCCAGCGGTTACGGGAACGAGCAGTACTTC

j_call: TRBJ2-2
d_call: .
v_call: TRBV30
clone_size: .
cdr3_aa: CAWSVRTDTGELFF
cdr3_nt: TGTGCCTGGAGTGTTCGGACCGACACCGGGGAGCTGTTTTTT

j_call: TRBJ2-2
d_call: TRBD2
v_call: TRBV28
clone_size: .
cdr3_aa: CASRTAGTSGSTGELFF
cdr3_nt: TGTGCCAGCAGGACCGCCGGGACTAGCGGGAGCACCGGGGAGCTGTTTTTT

j_call: TRBJ2-7
d_call: .
v_call: TRBV25-1
clone_size: .
cdr3_aa: CASSLPGAYEQYF
cdr3_nt: TGTGCCAGCAGTCTACCGGGGGCCTACGAGCAGTACTTC

j_call: TRBJ2-1
d_call: TRBD2
v_call: TRBV27
clone_size: .
cdr3_aa: CASTPGGLSYNEQFF
cdr3_nt: TGTGCCAGCACCCCGGGGGGGTTGTCCTACAATGAGCAGTTCTTC

j_call: TRBJ1-3
d_call: .
v_call: TRBV7-6
clone_size: .
cdr3_aa: CASSLADGNTIYF
cdr3_nt: TGTGCCAGCAGCTTAGCCGACGGGAACACCATATATTTT

j_call: TRBJ2-5
d_call: TRBD1
v_call: TRBV4-1
clone_size: once
cdr3_aa: CASSHPSGQGMGTQYF
cdr3_nt: TGCGCCAGCAGCCACCCCTCGGGACAGGGGATGGGGACCCAGTACTTC

j_call: TRBJ2-6
d_call: .
v_call: TRBV15
clone_size: .
cdr3_aa: CATSRDKGRPGANVLTF
cdr3_nt: TGTGCCACCAGCAGAGATAAAGGCAGGCCTGGGGCCAACGTCCTGACTTTC